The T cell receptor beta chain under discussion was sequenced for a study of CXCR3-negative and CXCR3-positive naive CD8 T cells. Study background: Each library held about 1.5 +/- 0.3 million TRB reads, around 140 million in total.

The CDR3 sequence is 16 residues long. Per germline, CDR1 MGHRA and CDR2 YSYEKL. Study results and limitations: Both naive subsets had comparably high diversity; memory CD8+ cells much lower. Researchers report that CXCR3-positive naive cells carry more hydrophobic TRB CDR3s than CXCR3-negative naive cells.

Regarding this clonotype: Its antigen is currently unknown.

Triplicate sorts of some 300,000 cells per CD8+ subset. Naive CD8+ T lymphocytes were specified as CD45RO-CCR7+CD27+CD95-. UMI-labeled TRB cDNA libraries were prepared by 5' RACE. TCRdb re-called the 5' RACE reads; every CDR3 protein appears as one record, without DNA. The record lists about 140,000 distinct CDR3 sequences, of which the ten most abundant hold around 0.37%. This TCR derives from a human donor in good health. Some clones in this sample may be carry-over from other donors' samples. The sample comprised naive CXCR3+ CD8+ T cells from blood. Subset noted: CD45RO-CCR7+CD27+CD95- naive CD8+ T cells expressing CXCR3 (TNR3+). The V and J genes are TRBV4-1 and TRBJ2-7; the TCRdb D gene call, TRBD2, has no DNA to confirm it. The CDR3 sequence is CASSQDSTSGVREQYF.